These 29 T cell receptor beta chains share one sample of origin, sequenced in a study of metastatic and nonmetastatic thyroid tumors. TCRdb used MiXCR to call clones anew from the PCR reads. Of 20,000 to 25,000 clones in the sample, approximately 12% were seen once. Not a single patient had been given any form of treatment at any point before undergoing thyroid surgery. Source material: blood. The source of these receptors is a male donor with papillary thyroid cancer or a benign thyroid nodule (not recorded which). Some clones in this sample may be carry-over from other donors' samples.

The V call is TRBV30, the J call TRBJ2-7, with 9 bases that match TRBD1. The CDR3 sequence is 14 residues long. With 4 bases clipped from V and 5 bases from J, the junction kept 9 bases outside the gene matches. The germline V gene has CDR1 GTSNPN and CDR2 SVGIG (reference sequence). The CDR3 reads CAWNTGTGLHEQYF. The CDR3 nucleotides are TGTGCCTGGAACACCGGGACAGGGCTTCACGAGCAGTACTTC.

This clone appeared many times. CDR3 coding DNA: TGCAGTGCTAGTTCTCAACACAGGGGGCTAAGCAATCAGCCCCAGCATTTT. Its protein product is CSASSQHRGLSNQPQHF. The gene calls are TRBV20-1 and TRBJ1-5; 9 bases align to TRBD1. The CDR3 loop spans 17 amino acids. Losses at the gene ends were 3 bases for V and 1 base for J; bases not matched to a gene: 10. Germline-derived CDR1 and CDR2 are DFQATT and SNEGSKA (reference sequence).

This clone has at least ten counts. The sample carries other DNA sequences with the same CDR3. The gene calls are TRBV30 and TRBJ1-5; D is possibly TRBD1 (6 bases). Trimming cost V 1 base and J 5 bases, with 9 bases left between them. The CDR3 has 13 amino acids. Germline CDR1 reads GTSNPN; CDR2 reads SVGIG (reference sequence). The CDR3 DNA sequence: TGTGCCTGGAGTGGACAGGTTGATCAGCCCCAGCATTTT. Translated, it gives CAWSGQVDQPQHF.

There are many counts of this clone. The chain links TRBV5-5 to TRBJ2-5; no clear D gene. The CDR3 sequence is 14 residues long. In germline, CDR1 is SGHKS, CDR2 YYEKEE (reference sequence). The V and J ends lost 0 bases and 1 base respectively, with 7 bases between them. Here the CDR3 reads CASSLAAGQETQYF. The CDR3 nucleotides read TGTGCCAGCAGCTTGGCGGCAGGCCAAGAGACCCAGTACTTC.

There are many counts of this clone. V and J are TRBV7-2 and TRBJ2-7, with 11 bases fitting TRBD2. With 4 bases clipped from V and 5 bases from J, the junction kept 7 bases outside the gene matches. Germline V gives CDR1 SGHTA, CDR2 FQGNSA. The CDR3 has 15 amino acids. The CDR3 protein is CASSWLAGGRDEQYF. DNA for the CDR3: TGTGCCAGCAGCTGGTTAGCGGGAGGGCGGGACGAGCAGTACTTC. Full variable domain (outside the CDR3, taken from reference TRBV7-2 and TRBJ2-7): GAGVSQSPSNKVTEKGKDVELRCDPISGHTALYWYRQSLGQGLEFLIYFQGNSAPDKSGLPSDRFSAERTGGSVSTLTIQRTQQEDSAVYLCASSWLAGGRDEQYFGPGTRLTVT.

This clone was observed many times. The chain uses TRBV27 and TRBJ1-4; D gene unclear. V was shortened by 6 bases and J by 0 bases, with 8 bases between the two germline ends. The CDR3 covers 14 residues. Germline CDR1 and CDR2: MNHEY and SMNVEV (reference sequence). The CDR3 here is CASRGGPTNEKLFF. The CDR3 DNA reads as TGTGCCAGCAGAGGAGGTCCAACTAATGAAAAACTGTTTTTT.

This rearrangement joins TRBV11-2 to TRBJ2-1; TRBD2 matches 8 bases. Trimming took 7 bases from V and 8 from J; bases not matched to a gene: 13. CDR1 is SGHAT and CDR2 is FQNNGV in the germline V gene. This CDR3 contains 15 residues. As DNA, the CDR3 is TGTGCCAGCAAATTCGGTGCGGGAGGAGACTATGAGCAGTTCTTC. It translates to CASKFGAGGDYEQFF.

This clone was counted at least ten times. The V call is TRBV4-1, the J call TRBJ2-5, with TRBD2 identical over 8 bases. The CDR3 covers 17 residues. Germline V gene lookup returns CDR1 MGHRA and CDR2 YSYEKL. J lost 2 bases, V lost 0 bases, and 8 bases had no gene match. The CDR3 DNA sequence: TGCGCCAGCAGCCAAGATCAATATGCGGGAGGTCAAGAGACCCAGTACTTC. Encoded protein: CASSQDQYAGGQETQYF.

J is TRBJ1-3 and V is TRBV6-6, with D perhaps matching TRBD1 (6 bases). The CDR3 sequence is 17 residues long. Germline V gives CDR1 MNHNY, CDR2 SVGAGI (reference sequence). V lost 0 bases to trimming and J lost 4 bases, with 16 bases between them. CDR3 in DNA: TGTGCCAGCAGTTACTCGACGGAAGGGGGAGTAGGAAACACCATATATTTT. It yields the protein CASSYSTEGGVGNTIYF.

This clone came up many times. With a much larger clone just one base away, this may be a read error. Distinct nucleotide sequences in the sample also encode this CDR3. The chain uses TRBV6-6 and TRBJ1-5, with D maybe TRBD1 (5 bases). CDR3 length: 15 residues. In germline, CDR1 is MNHNY, CDR2 SVGAGI (reference sequence). In DNA, the CDR3 is TGTGCCAGCAGCTACTCCCAACAGGAAAATCAGCCCCAGCATTTT. It codes for CASSYSQQENQPQHF.

This clone was seen repeatedly, ten times or more. This chain connects TRBV19 to TRBJ1-3; unclear D gene. Trimming removed 5 bases from V and 3 bases from J, with 14 bases in between. This CDR3 is built from 15 residues. Germline CDR1 LNHDA, CDR2 SQIVND (reference sequence). This CDR3 is CASSPPGRIGNTIYF. In DNA form, the CDR3 reads TGTGCCAGTAGTCCCCCAGGACGGATTGGAAACACCATATATTTT.

This clone occurred many times. This may come from a read error, since a much larger clone is one base off. Other DNA sequences from this sample encode an identical CDR3 as well. V is TRBV28 and J is TRBJ2-7, with no clear D. Germline V gene data show CDR1 as MDHEN and CDR2 as SYDVKM. This CDR3 comprises 13 residues. Here the CDR3 reads CASSLRTFNEQYF. As DNA, the CDR3 is TGCGCCAGCAGTTTAAGGACGTTCAACGAGCAGTACTTC.

This clone was counted ten times or more. V usage is TRBV2 and J usage is TRBJ2-3; D gene uncertain. Trimming stripped 8 bases from V and 2 bases from J, with 8 bases between. Germline lookup yields CDR1 SNHLY and CDR2 FYNNEI. The CDR3 extends over 12 amino acids. Written as DNA, the CDR3 is TGTGCCAGCTCCAGATACACAGATACGCAGTATTTT. Its translation is CASSRYTDTQYF.

This clone came up many times. The gene calls are TRBV7-9 and TRBJ2-2, with TRBD1 matching 8 bases. This CDR3 has 15 residues. Germline lookup yields CDR1 SEHNR and CDR2 FQNEAQ (reference sequence). V trimming: 4 bases; J trimming: 6 bases; junction bases outside the gene matches: 7. CDR3 bases: TGTGCCAGCAGCTCGTATCAGGGGGCGGCCGGGGAGCTGTTTTTT. It specifies CASSSYQGAAGELFF.

This clone was recorded at least ten times. V and J are TRBV10-3 and TRBJ1-5; D is perhaps TRBD1 (5 bases). The germline V gene has CDR1 ENHRY and CDR2 SYGVKD. The CDR3 covers 13 residues. Trimming stripped 11 bases from V and 7 bases from J, with 18 bases between. This CDR3 reads CAPLGGGTQPQHF. In DNA form, the CDR3 reads TGTGCCCCCTTGGGGGGGGGTACCCAGCCCCAGCATTTT.

Ten or more counts support this clone. The CDR3 loop is CSARGDAGRTEAFF. The CDR3 coding sequence is TGCAGTGCTAGGGGGGACGCGGGAAGAACTGAAGCTTTCTTT. The J gene is TRBJ1-1, the V gene TRBV20-1; maybe TRBD1 (5 bases). Deletions cut 3 bases from V and 5 bases from J, with 16 bases between. This CDR3 is 14 amino acids long. In germline, CDR1 is DFQATT, CDR2 SNEGSKA (reference sequence).

This clone came up many times. The V and J genes are TRBV24-1 and TRBJ2-3; 7 bases are a match to TRBD2. Losses at the gene ends were 2 bases for V and 4 bases for J; bases not matched to a gene: 14. Germline V CDR1 and CDR2: KGHDR, SFDVKD. This CDR3 has 18 residues. CDR3 amino acids: CATSDSASPGRKADTQYF. DNA for the CDR3: TGTGCCACCAGTGATTCCGCGTCCCCCGGGAGGAAGGCAGATACGCAGTATTTT.

This clone appeared many times. The chain uses TRBV29-1 and TRBJ1-4, with 9 bases that match TRBD1. V gave up 6 bases and J gave up 1 base; unmatched junction bases: 6. Looked up from germline, CDR1 is SQVTM and CDR2 is ANQGSEA. The CDR3 runs to 15 residues. DNA for the CDR3: TGCAGCGTGGGGACAGGGCGAGAAACTAATGAAAAACTGTTTTTT. Protein sequence: CSVGTGRETNEKLFF. The complete variable domain, with remaining parts taken from reference TRBV29-1 and TRBJ1-4, reads SAVISQKPSRDICQRGTSLTIQCQVDSQVTMMFWYRQQPGQSLTLIATANQGSEATYESGFVIDKFPISRPNLTFSTLTVSNMSPEDSSIYLCSVGTGRETNEKLFFGSGTQLSVL.

This clone came up many times. V and J are TRBV20-1 and TRBJ2-2; 10 bases map to TRBD2. V gave up 2 bases and J gave up 2 bases; unmatched junction bases: 14. CDR3 length: 19 residues. In germline, CDR1 is DFQATT, CDR2 SNEGSKA (reference sequence). The chain's CDR3 is CSARSSGGEPRTNTGELFF. Written as DNA, the CDR3 is TGCAGTGCTAGATCTAGCGGGGGCGAACCCCGAACAAACACCGGGGAGCTGTTTTTT.

This clone was seen ten or more times. The rearrangement uses TRBV18 and TRBJ2-2, with unresolved D. Looked up from germline, CDR1 is KGHSH and CDR2 is LQKENI. The CDR3 contains 16 residues. The ends were cut back, 4 bases at V and 6 bases at J, with 18 bases in the middle. The CDR3 sequence: CASSLNGLYSAGELFF. In DNA, the CDR3 is TGTGCCAGCTCACTAAATGGGTTGTACAGCGCCGGGGAGCTGTTTTTT.

In its sample, this clone was seen many times. V and J are TRBV19 and TRBJ1-1, with TRBD1 as a possible D gene (6 bases). In germline, CDR1 is LNHDA, CDR2 SQIVND (reference sequence). CDR3 length: 13 amino acids. The CDR3 protein is CATNPRGLEVAFF. The CDR3 DNA is TGTGCTACTAATCCCCGGGGGCTCGAGGTAGCTTTCTTT.

Judged by abundance, this clone is medium-sized. V usage is TRBV5-1 and J usage is TRBJ2-1, with D hard to call. The CDR3 spans 13 residues. Trimming cost V 1 base and J 2 bases, with 4 bases left between them. The germline CDR1 and CDR2 sequences are SGHRS and YFSETQ. CDR3 DNA: TGCGCCAGCAGCTTGACGCCCTACAATGAGCAGTTCTTC. Protein: CASSLTPYNEQFF.

This clone appeared many times. This could be a read error, since a much larger clone is one nucleotide away. V is TRBV28 and J is TRBJ2-3; D is possibly TRBD2 (5 bases). Trimming pared 5 bases from V and 4 bases from J, leaving 10 bases between. Looked up from germline, CDR1 is MDHEN and CDR2 is SYDVKM. The CDR3 has 13 residues. Written as DNA, the CDR3 is TGTGCCAGCAGTAAGATTAGCGCAGATACGCAGTATTTT. Encoded protein: CASSKISADTQYF.

As to this clone: At the DNA level, this CDR3 is encoded by other sequences in the same sample as well. For the CDR3, the DNA is TGTGCCAGCAGTTTATCGCACGGCGGCGGGAGGGCGTCCGAGCAGTACTTC. Translated, it gives CASSLSHGGGRASEQYF. The chain is built from TRBV27 and TRBJ2-7; TRBD2 agrees at 9 bases. This CDR3 comprises 17 residues. Germline assignment: CDR1 MNHEY and CDR2 SMNVEV (reference sequence). After removal of 0 bases from V and 6 bases from J, the junction contained 12 bases not matched to a gene.

The chain couples TRBV4-2 to TRBJ1-6; D perhaps matches TRBD1 (5 bases). This CDR3 comprises 17 residues. CDR1 is LGHNA, CDR2 YNFKEQ, per germline. Trimming took 7 bases from V and 6 from J, leaving 22 bases between them. CDR3 in DNA: TGTGCCAGCACACGGGGGGAGGGCCGACTAATTAATTCACCCCTCCACTTT. Amino acid sequence: CASTRGEGRLINSPLHF.

This clone is labeled medium-sized (0.01 to 0.1%). The rearrangement joins TRBV12-3 or TRBV12-4 to TRBJ1-3; possible D gene TRBD1, 5 bases. V lost 6 bases, J lost 4 bases, and 10 bases lay in between. The CDR3 spans 13 residues. CDR3 loop: CASSWDSGNTIYF. The CDR3, as DNA: TGTGCCAGCAGCTGGGACTCCGGAAACACCATATATTTT.

The table lists this clone with a few counts. The rearrangement joins TRBV15 to TRBJ2-7; 10 bases agree with TRBD2. The CDR3 length is 15 residues. V shed 9 bases and J 3 bases; nucleotides not matched to a gene: 11. CDR1 and CDR2 from the germline V gene are LNHNV and YYDKDF (reference sequence). For the CDR3, the DNA is TGTGCCACTGGCAGAGCTAGCGGGGGAAACTACGAGCAGTACTTC. It yields the protein CATGRASGGNYEQYF.

There are many counts of this clone. The chain employs TRBV7-9 and TRBJ2-5; 9 bases line up with TRBD2. The V and J ends lost 5 bases and 4 bases, in that order; junction bases with no gene match: 8. The CDR3 is 15 amino acids. Germline CDR1 reads SEHNR; CDR2 reads FQNEAQ (reference sequence). The CDR3 DNA reads as TGTGCCAGCAGCGATAGCGGGAGAAGGGGAGAGACCCAGTACTTC. It encodes CASSDSGRRGETQYF.

This clone was counted at least ten times. The chain couples TRBV5-1 to TRBJ2-7; 7 bases line up with TRBD1. This CDR3 is 16 amino acids long. J was trimmed by 4 bases and V by 2 bases; bases with no gene match: 12. CDR1 and CDR2 (germline): SGHRS, YFSETQ. As DNA, the CDR3 is TGCGCCAGCAGCTTCGGTCTACAGGGGAACGGGTACGAGCAGTACTTC. It codes for CASSFGLQGNGYEQYF.